These T cell receptor beta chains were read from a single sample in a study of blood T cells in healthy people across ages. TCRdb fed the 5' RACE reads into MiXCR, producing one record per CDR3 protein. In the table there are 1.5 million to 2 million distinct CDR3 sequences, about 31% of which are singletons. Sequencing was performed on blood. Receptor source: a woman aged 25 to 39 in good health. Each CDR3 is given with its conserved first and last residue. Fields, in order: CDR3 protein, CDR3 DNA, J gene, clone size, V gene, D gene. A D gene is named only where the DNA matches it firmly. Clone size is shown for a subset of rows, as once, few, many or a class of expanded clone.

CASSPQGGTYNEQFF | TGTGCCAGCTCACCACAGGGGGGGACCTACAATGAGCAGTTCTTC | TRBJ2-1 | . | TRBV18 | .
CASRFTGDDGYTF | TGTGCCAGCAGATTCACAGGGGACGATGGCTACACCTTC | TRBJ1-2 | . | TRBV12-3/TRBV12-4 | TRBD1
CASRSAGPKSNEQFF | TGTGCCAGCAGATCAGCGGGTCCGAAATCCAATGAGCAGTTCTTC | TRBJ2-1 | . | TRBV7-3 | .
CASTTSGRETDTQYF | TGCGCCAGCACGACCAGCGGGAGAGAGACAGATACGCAGTATTTT | TRBJ2-3 | . | TRBV4-1 | TRBD2
CASSVDEGNGGYTF | TGTGCCAGCAGCGTAGACGAGGGAAATGGAGGCTACACCTTC | TRBJ1-2 | . | TRBV9 | .
CAWHSLTELDYGYTF | TGTGCCTGGCACAGTTTGACGGAGTTAGACTATGGCTACACCTTC | TRBJ1-2 | few | TRBV30 | .
CASSFYRQGRVHYGYTF | TGTGCCAGCAGTTTCTACCGACAGGGGCGAGTTCACTATGGCTACACCTTC | TRBJ1-2 | . | TRBV28 | TRBD1
CASSALAFMNTEAFF | TGTGCCAGCAGTGCCCTGGCCTTCATGAACACTGAAGCTTTCTTT | TRBJ1-1 | few | TRBV6-1 | .
CSPSPGQGTEKLFF | TGCAGTCCCAGTCCAGGACAGGGAACGGAAAAACTGTTTTTT | TRBJ1-4 | . | TRBV20-1 | TRBD1
CASSQESPGLAGGLNSYEQYF | TGTGCCAGCAGCCAAGAAAGTCCGGGACTAGCGGGGGGCCTAAACTCCTACGAGCAGTACTTC | TRBJ2-7 | few | TRBV3-1 | TRBD2
CASSLGQGVDYNF | TGTGCCAGCAGTTTAGGACAGGGGGTTGACTACAACTTC | TRBJ1-2 | . | TRBV12-3/TRBV12-4 | TRBD1
CASSQGEVNTGELFF | TGCGCCAGCAGCCAAGGTGAAGTAAACACCGGGGAGCTGTTTTTT | TRBJ2-2 | few | TRBV4-1 | .
CATGQVGLYNEQFF | TGTGCCACCGGCCAAGTAGGTCTTTATAATGAGCAGTTCTTC | TRBJ2-1 | few | TRBV15 | .
CASSPGASRNNEQFF | TGTGCCAGCAGCCCAGGGGCTAGCAGAAACAATGAGCAGTTCTTC | TRBJ2-1 | . | TRBV7-2 | .
CASSLSGGFSYEQYF | TGTGCCAGCAGCCTCAGCGGAGGGTTCTCCTACGAGCAGTACTTC | TRBJ2-7 | . | TRBV3-1 | .
CASSFGMGDYEQYF | TGCGCCAGCAGCTTTGGGATGGGGGACTACGAGCAGTACTTC | TRBJ2-7 | . | TRBV5-1 | .
CASTAVGNEQFF | TGTGCCAGCACCGCCGTCGGGAATGAGCAGTTCTTC | TRBJ2-1 | few | TRBV6-2/TRBV6-3 | .
CASSPHIERTGSYEQYF | TGCGCCAGCAGTCCGCACATCGAACGGACAGGCTCCTACGAGCAGTACTTC | TRBJ2-7 | . | TRBV5-1 | TRBD1
CATSEQGVLNEQYF | TGTGCCACCAGCGAACAGGGGGTGCTGAACGAGCAGTACTTC | TRBJ2-7 | . | TRBV24-1 | TRBD1
CASSKASAQYHYEQYF | TGTGCCAGCAGCAAAGCCTCGGCGCAGTATCACTACGAGCAGTACTTC | TRBJ2-7 | once | TRBV21-1 | .
CSATSGGSSSYEQYF | TGCAGTGCGACGAGCGGGGGCTCGAGCTCCTACGAGCAGTACTTC | TRBJ2-7 | . | TRBV20-1 | TRBD2
CASSQVQSSGNTIYF | TGCGCCAGCAGCCAGGTCCAGAGCTCTGGAAACACCATATATTTT | TRBJ1-3 | many | TRBV4-1 | .
CASSQGYSDTQYF | TGTGCCAGCAGCCAAGGTTATTCAGATACGCAGTATTTT | TRBJ2-3 | . | TRBV3-1 | .
CASRFRDRGNEQYF | TGTGCCAGCAGGTTCCGGGACAGGGGGAACGAGCAGTACTTC | TRBJ2-7 | few | TRBV6-1 | TRBD1
CASSEATVTADEQYF | TGTGCCAGCAGTGAAGCGACAGTGACGGCAGACGAGCAGTACTTC | TRBJ2-7 | . | TRBV2 | .
CSASTGTTAYEQYF | TGCAGTGCTAGCACCGGGACTACCGCCTACGAGCAGTACTTC | TRBJ2-7 | . | TRBV20-1 | TRBD2
CSASLWSGPGELFF | TGCAGTGCTAGCTTGTGGTCGGGGCCCGGGGAGCTGTTTTTT | TRBJ2-2 | few | TRBV20-1 | .
CSASLGTGANVLTF | TGCAGTGCTAGTTTGGGTACCGGGGCCAACGTCCTGACTTTC | TRBJ2-6 | . | TRBV20-1 | .
CASSLALAGGTEAFF | TGCGCCAGCAGCTTGGCCCTGGCGGGCGGCACTGAAGCTTTCTTT | TRBJ1-1 | . | TRBV5-1 | .
CSARRLDNEQFF | TGCAGTGCTAGGAGACTAGACAATGAGCAGTTCTTC | TRBJ2-1 | . | TRBV20-1 | .
CSASDRAGYTF | TGCAGCGCGTCGGACAGGGCAGGCTACACCTTC | TRBJ1-2 | many | TRBV29-1 | TRBD1